The 14 T cell receptor beta chains below were found in one sample sequenced in a study of cytomegalovirus exposure and HLA in healthy donors. Libraries were prepared by immunoSEQ multiplex PCR; TCRdb keeps only in-frame clonotypes and omits some of them. The sample has about 58,000 clones, around nine tenths seen once. Specimen: PBMCs. All receptors come from a man between 18 and 29 years old in good health and CMV-seronegative.

V usage is TRBV9 and J usage is TRBJ2-3, with 7 bases identical to TRBD2. The germline gives CDR1 SGDLS, CDR2 YYNGEE. The J segment lost 4 bases and the V segment lost 4 bases, leaving 18 bases of the junction unmatched. This CDR3 contains 18 residues. The CDR3, as DNA: TGTGCCAGCAGCCCAAATCCAGCGGGGATCGCTCTATCAGATACGCAGTATTTT. Protein: CASSPNPAGIALSDTQYF. The complete variable domain, with remaining parts taken from reference TRBV9 and TRBJ2-3, reads DSGVTQTPKHLITATGQRVTLRCSPRSGDLSVYWYQQSLDQGLQFLIQYYNGEERAKGNILERFSAQQFPDLHSELNLSSLELGDSALYFCASSPNPAGIALSDTQYFGPGTRLTVL.

The V call is TRBV29-1, the J call TRBJ2-5; TRBD2 might be the D (6 bases). Per the germline V gene, CDR1 is SQVTM and CDR2 is ANQGSEA. V dropped 5 bases and J dropped 5 bases, with 18 bases sitting between them. The CDR3 has 14 residues. The CDR3 DNA follows: TGCAGCGTTCTGACTAGTCGTATTACGGAGACCCAGTACTTC. It translates to CSVLTSRITETQYF.

The chain recombines TRBV5-1 with TRBJ1-5; TRBD1 is a possible D gene (6 bases). The CDR3 loop spans 14 amino acids. The V and J ends lost 4 bases and 3 bases respectively, with 11 bases between them. Germline values: CDR1 SGHRS, CDR2 YFSETQ. The CDR3 sequence is CASSPDRNNQPQHF. CDR3 DNA: TGCGCCAGCAGCCCCGACAGGAACAATCAGCCCCAGCATTTT.

The V and J genes are TRBV28 and TRBJ1-1; possible D gene TRBD1, 5 bases. The CDR3 contains 14 residues. With 6 bases removed from V and 3 bases from J, the gap between germline ends came to 14 bases. Germline V gene sequence: CDR1 MDHEN, CDR2 SYDVKM. CDR3 protein: CASRPTEIYTEAFF. The CDR3 region has the DNA TGTGCCAGCAGACCGACAGAAATCTACACTGAAGCTTTCTTT.

The V gene is TRBV30, the J gene TRBJ2-7, with 8 nucleotides matching TRBD1. The germline V gene has CDR1 GTSNPN and CDR2 SVGIG (reference sequence). The CDR3 has 12 amino acids. The V segment lost 6 bases and the J segment 4 bases; nucleotides outside the gene matches: 5. CDR3 sequence: CACVDRGYEQYF. CDR3 coding DNA: TGTGCCTGCGTCGACAGGGGTTACGAGCAGTACTTC.

The CDR3 bases are TGCGCCAGCAGCCCACGATGGACTAGCGGAACCTACGAGCAGTACTTC. It yields the protein CASSPRWTSGTYEQYF. The gene calls are TRBV5-1 and TRBJ2-7; TRBD2 matches 10 bases. Unmatched junction bases numbered 9, after V lost 4 bases and J lost 2 bases. CDR1 and CDR2 from the germline V gene are SGHRS and YFSETQ. This CDR3 has 16 amino acids.

J is TRBJ2-3 and V is TRBV20-1; 9 bases align to TRBD1. The length of the CDR3 is 10 residues. The ends lost 8 bases at V and 11 bases at J; junction bases unmatched: 5. Germline CDR1 and CDR2: DFQATT and SNEGSKA (reference sequence). CDR3 coding DNA: TGCAGTACACCGGGACAGGGGCAGTATTTT. Its translation is CSTPGQGQYF.

The rearrangement links TRBV9 to TRBJ2-2, with 10 bases lining up with TRBD2. Germline-derived CDR1 and CDR2 are SGDLS and YYNGEE. J was trimmed by 1 base and V by 4 bases; bases with no gene match: 22. The CDR3 covers 22 residues. Here the CDR3 reads CASSPDQALAGVPGVNTGELFF. The CDR3 DNA follows: TGTGCCAGCAGCCCCGACCAAGCGCTAGCGGGAGTACCAGGGGTGAACACCGGGGAGCTGTTTTTT.

This clone was counted only a few times. V is TRBV5-1 and J is TRBJ2-7; D ambiguous. Trimming took 4 bases from V and 0 from J, leaving 14 bases between them. CDR3 length: 15 amino acids. Germline CDR1 and CDR2: SGHRS and YFSETQ. CDR3 bases: TGCGCCAGCAGCCGTACCCACGGAGACTCCTACGAGCAGTACTTC. It is translated as CASSRTHGDSYEQYF.

The chain has TRBV7-2 and TRBJ2-1, with TRBD1 as a possible D gene (5 bases). The CDR3 consists of 13 residues. CDR1 and CDR2 (germline): SGHTA, FQGNSA. With 4 bases removed from V and 5 bases from J, the gap between germline ends came to 9 bases. Here the CDR3 reads CASSSTGDNEQFF. The CDR3 DNA follows: TGTGCCAGCAGCTCCACAGGTGACAATGAGCAGTTCTTC.

V is TRBV5-1 and J is TRBJ2-2, with D unresolved. V was trimmed by 1 base and J by 2 bases, leaving 6 bases between them. Germline-derived CDR1 and CDR2 are SGHRS and YFSETQ. This CDR3 has 14 residues. The CDR3, as DNA: TGCGCCAGCAGCTTGACTCGTAACACCGGGGAGCTGTTTTTT. It encodes CASSLTRNTGELFF.

This clone has a single count. CDR3 loop: CASSLASTAGDTDTQYF. For the CDR3, the DNA is TGTGCCAGCAGCTTAGCTTCAACAGCGGGAGATACAGATACGCAGTATTTT. V usage is TRBV7-2 and J usage is TRBJ2-3; TRBD2 agrees at 8 bases. V lost 0 bases, J lost 3 bases, and 8 bases stayed unmatched. This CDR3 is 17 amino acids long. CDR1 and CDR2 from the germline V gene are SGHTA and FQGNSA. Complete variable domain (other parts from reference TRBV7-2 and TRBJ2-3): GAGVSQSPSNKVTEKGKDVELRCDPISGHTALYWYRQSLGQGLEFLIYFQGNSAPDKSGLPSDRFSAERTGGSVSTLTIQRTQQEDSAVYLCASSLASTAGDTDTQYFGPGTRLTVL.

This clone was seen just once. This chain joins TRBV29-1 and TRBJ1-1; no reliable D call. Trimming removed 5 bases from V and 5 bases from J, with 18 bases in between. Germline V gene sequence: CDR1 SQVTM, CDR2 ANQGSEA. The CDR3 loop spans 14 amino acids. The CDR3 loop is CSVSASWGDTEAFF. The DNA of the CDR3 is TGCAGCGTTAGTGCGTCATGGGGAGATACTGAAGCTTTCTTT.

The chain uses TRBV5-4 and TRBJ2-7, with 8 bases lining up with TRBD1. Germline V gene sequence: CDR1 SGHNT, CDR2 YYREEE (reference sequence). Trimming took 4 bases from V and 1 from J; bases not matched to a gene: 10. The CDR3 totals 16 residues. The CDR3 spells CASSIGQGELSYEQYF. DNA for the CDR3: TGTGCCAGCAGCATTGGACAGGGCGAGCTGTCCTACGAGCAGTACTTC.